The 23 T cell receptor beta chains presented below share a single source sample, sequenced in a study of CD8 T cells in ankylosing spondylitis. Study results and caveats: Blood of patients with ankylosing spondylitis appeared to be characterized by a TCR beta motif of 8 or 9 highly homologous variants.

Antigens for these TCRs are unknown. In TCRdb, the 5' RACE reads were re-called with MiXCR into one record per CDR3 protein. Here the sample spans a few hundred thousand distinct CDR3 sequences, 20% to 25% being singletons. Sample: blood, either unsorted or a sorted T cell fraction (not recorded which). These receptors originate from a male donor with ankylosing spondylitis.

This clonotype was observed a few times. The rearrangement uses TRBV29-1 and TRBJ2-7, with 8 bases fitting TRBD1. From germline, CDR1 is SQVTM and CDR2 ANQGSEA. Germline trimming cut 3 bases from V and 5 bases from J; bases unmatched to any gene: 6. The length of the CDR3 is 13 residues. The CDR3 coding sequence is TGCAGCGTTGACGCACAGGGGGGACACGAGCAGTACTTC. It translates to CSVDAQGGHEQYF.

The chain joins TRBV2 to TRBJ1-1; no reliable D call. Trimming took 4 bases from V and 1 from J, leaving 10 bases between them. CDR1 is SNHLY, CDR2 FYNNEI, per germline. This CDR3 has 14 residues. Written as DNA, the CDR3 is TGTGCCAGCAGTGTTTTGCCGAGGAACACTGAAGCTTTCTTT. Translating it yields CASSVLPRNTEAFF.

V gene TRBV7-9 combines with J gene TRBJ2-7; the D gene is possibly TRBD1 (6 bases). Germline V CDR1 and CDR2: SEHNR, FQNEAQ (reference sequence). This CDR3 is built from 15 residues. The V end was cut by 5 bases, the J end by 3 bases, with 17 bases between. CDR3 region: CASSTNRDLSYEQYF. The CDR3 region has the DNA TGTGCCAGCAGCACCAACAGGGATCTAAGCTACGAGCAGTACTTC.

The chain links TRBV2 to TRBJ1-3; a possible D gene is TRBD1 (5 bases). From germline, CDR1 is SNHLY and CDR2 FYNNEI. The CDR3 sequence is 15 residues long. Trimming stripped 6 bases from V and 4 bases from J, with 16 bases between. The CDR3 is CASRETGLYGNTIYF. The CDR3 DNA sequence: TGTGCCAGCAGGGAAACAGGACTTTACGGAAACACCATATATTTT.

This clonotype was observed many times. This chain connects TRBV27 to TRBJ1-4; no clear D. The CDR3 runs 13 residues. Deletions cut 3 bases from V and 6 bases from J, with 8 bases between. In germline, CDR1 is MNHEY, CDR2 SMNVEV (reference sequence). CDR3 DNA sequence: TGTGCCAGCAGTTTCTCGGGATATGAAAAACTGTTTTTT. Its protein is CASSFSGYEKLFF.

This clonotype has more than one count but fewer than ten. The V call is TRBV18, the J call TRBJ2-7; 8 bases map to TRBD2. The CDR3 runs to 16 residues. Germline V gives CDR1 KGHSH, CDR2 LQKENI. The ends lost 3 bases at V and 3 bases at J; junction bases unmatched: 10. CDR3 in amino acids: CASSPLPGLDVYEQYF. For the CDR3, the DNA is TGTGCCAGCTCACCCCTTCCGGGACTAGATGTCTACGAGCAGTACTTC.

Ten or more counts support this clonotype. This chain links TRBV14 with TRBJ2-2, with D perhaps TRBD2 (5 bases). In germline, CDR1 is SGHDN, CDR2 FVKESK. V lost 6 bases and J 6 bases, leaving 8 bases between the germline ends. The CDR3 loop spans 12 amino acids. DNA for the CDR3: TGTGCCAGCAGGGGAGTTGCCGGGGAGCTGTTTTTT. Its translation is CASRGVAGELFF.

This clonotype was counted a few times. This sequence joins TRBV12-3 or TRBV12-4 and TRBJ2-1, with D unclear. V lost 8 bases and J lost 0, with 11 bases in between. The CDR3 is 14 amino acids. CDR3 residues: CASHSTNSYNEQFF. For the CDR3, the DNA is TGTGCCAGCCATAGTACTAACTCCTACAATGAGCAGTTCTTC.

This clonotype has more than one count but fewer than ten. V usage is TRBV4-2 and J usage is TRBJ1-4; no definite D call. Germline V gene lookup returns CDR1 LGHNA and CDR2 YNFKEQ. V gave up 5 bases and J gave up 3 bases, with 13 bases separating them. This CDR3 comprises 15 residues. The chain's CDR3 is CASSDVTPSNEKLFF. CDR3 sequence (DNA): TGTGCCAGCAGCGATGTAACCCCCTCTAATGAAAAACTGTTTTTT.

This clonotype was counted only a few times. This sequence joins TRBV5-6 and TRBJ2-2; D unresolved. The germline gives CDR1 SGHDT, CDR2 YYEEEE. CDR3 size: 17 residues. V lost 0 bases and J lost 2, with 14 bases in between. CDR3 DNA sequence: TGTGCCAGCAGCTTGGCAACCCCCGGGCGTAACACCGGGGAGCTGTTTTTT. Its translation: CASSLATPGRNTGELFF.

This clonotype turned up a few times. The V gene is TRBV11-1, the J gene TRBJ2-2; D unclear. This CDR3 spans 15 amino acids. Trimming cost V 1 base and J 6 bases, with 12 bases left between them. The V gene's germline CDR1 is SGHAT and CDR2 FQDESV (reference sequence). The CDR3 nucleotides are TGTGCCAGCAGCTTAGTTCAACACGTCGCCGGGGAGCTGTTTTTT. Protein product: CASSLVQHVAGELFF.

This clonotype appeared many times. The DNA of the CDR3 is TGTGCCACCCTTGGGACCCTCGACACCGGGGAGCTGTTTTTT. Its protein is CATLGTLDTGELFF. V gene TRBV10-3 combines with J gene TRBJ2-2; D possibly uses TRBD1 or TRBD2 (5 bases each). Trimming took 10 bases from V and 3 from J, leaving 15 bases between them. From germline, CDR1 is ENHRY and CDR2 SYGVKD. CDR3 length equals 14 residues.

CDR3 nucleotides: TGTGCCAGCAGTCCTCCTATGAGTTCGGGTACAGATACGCAGTATTTT. Amino acids: CASSPPMSSGTDTQYF. This sequence joins TRBV28 and TRBJ2-3, with unresolved D. Germline V CDR1 and CDR2: MDHEN, SYDVKM. Trimming pared 5 bases from V and 3 bases from J, leaving 18 bases between. This CDR3 region has 16 residues.

This clonotype was recorded a few times. The chain uses TRBV4-2 and TRBJ2-3, with 9 bases fitting TRBD2. The junction had 6 bases not matched to a gene; V was cut back by 0 bases and J by 2 bases. This CDR3 region has 17 residues. CDR1 and CDR2 from the germline V gene are LGHNA and YNFKEQ. CDR3 DNA sequence: TGTGCCAGCAGCCAAGAATTAGCGGGAGAGTTCACAGATACGCAGTATTTT. Protein: CASSQELAGEFTDTQYF.

This clonotype came up a few times. The genes are TRBV10-3 and TRBJ2-1; a possible D gene is TRBD1 (6 bases). Trimming took 6 bases from V and 9 from J, leaving 18 bases between them. The germline CDR1 and CDR2 sequences are ENHRY and SYGVKD. CDR3 length: 14 amino acids. The CDR3, as DNA: TGTGCCATCAGAAGGGGGATCGGGATTATTGAGCAGTTCTTC. Its protein is CAIRRGIGIIEQFF.

This clonotype was picked up a small number of times. The CDR3 DNA sequence: TGTGCCAGCAGAACAGGGGGTATCTCTGAAAAACTGTTTTTT. This sequence encodes CASRTGGISEKLFF. The chain combines TRBV6-1 with TRBJ1-4; TRBD1 matches at 8 bases. This CDR3 comprises 14 residues. V shed 6 bases, J shed 7 bases, and the junction held 7 bases outside the gene matches. Per the germline V gene, CDR1 is MNHNS and CDR2 is SASEGT.

This chain links TRBV5-1 with TRBJ1-3; 8 nucleotides match TRBD1. The length of the CDR3 is 14 residues. CDR1 and CDR2 (germline): SGHRS, YFSETQ. The ends lost 2 bases at V and 8 bases at J; junction bases unmatched: 6. The CDR3 DNA sequence: TGCGCCAGCAGCTTTGGACAGGGTCGAGACACCATATATTTT. This codes for CASSFGQGRDTIYF.

This clonotype was observed a few times. The V call is TRBV9, the J call TRBJ2-1; the match to TRBD2 covers 9 bases. Per germline, CDR1 SGDLS and CDR2 YYNGEE. The CDR3 has 18 amino acids. With 0 bases clipped from V and 5 bases from J, the junction kept 12 bases outside the gene matches. CDR3 DNA: TGTGCCAGCAGCGTAGTAGTCATCCGGGTAGCGGGAGACAATGAGCAGTTCTTC. This encodes CASSVVVIRVAGDNEQFF.

This clonotype was observed a few times. V is TRBV30 and J is TRBJ2-2, with D possibly being TRBD2 (5 bases). With 2 bases removed from V and 6 bases from J, the gap between germline ends came to 7 bases. CDR1 is GTSNPN and CDR2 is SVGIG in the germline V gene (reference sequence). The CDR3 runs 12 residues. CDR3 DNA sequence: TGTGCCTGGAGTCCGGGGTCCGGGGAGCTGTTTTTT. Its protein is CAWSPGSGELFF.

The chain couples TRBV5-1 to TRBJ2-2, with TRBD1 matching 12 bases. Germline-derived CDR1 and CDR2 are SGHRS and YFSETQ. The V and J ends lost 4 bases and 6 bases, in that order; junction bases with no gene match: 7. The length of the CDR3 is 16 residues. The CDR3 DNA is TGCGCCAGCAGCCTCCGGGACAGGGGGCGTCCCGGGGAGCTGTTTTTT. Translated: CASSLRDRGRPGELFF.

This clonotype has just a few counts. This chain links TRBV2 with TRBJ2-7; 8 nucleotides align to TRBD2. V dropped 8 bases and J dropped 6; count of bases not matched to a gene: 12. The CDR3 is 14 residues long. The germline CDR1 and CDR2 sequences are SNHLY and FYNNEI. In DNA, the CDR3 is TGTGCCAGCGGGTGGGGACTAGGAACTGGCGAGCAGTACTTC. It is translated as CASGWGLGTGEQYF.

This clonotype was seen more than once but under ten times. The genes are TRBV29-1 and TRBJ2-7; 13 bases map to TRBD2. CDR1 is SQVTM and CDR2 is ANQGSEA in the germline V gene. The V segment lost 5 bases and the J segment 7 bases; nucleotides outside the gene matches: 5. The CDR3 consists of 13 residues. The CDR3 DNA sequence: TGCAGCGTTACTAGCGGGAGGGCGGGGGAGCAGTACTTC. Protein product: CSVTSGRAGEQYF.

This clonotype was counted at least ten times. CDR3 DNA sequence: TGTGCCACCAGTGATGTCAGGGTTGCGGATACCGGGGAGCTGTTTTTT. Its protein is CATSDVRVADTGELFF. This chain uses TRBV24-1 with TRBJ2-2, with D possibly TRBD1 on 5 matching bases. Trimming cost V 3 bases and J 5 bases, with 15 bases left between them. Germline loops: CDR1 KGHDR, CDR2 SFDVKD. The CDR3 has 16 residues.